This TCR beta chain was identified in a study of blood T cell repertoires in COVID-19 (dated by TCRdb to 2018 to 2020). Study-wide context: Collaborator samples came from the United States, Italy and Spain and covered acute and convalescent phases of COVID-19. The material from the prospective study consisted of cDNA or gDNA derived from T cells, B-cell-depleted T cells, or PBMCs. Deeply sampled blood TCRbeta repertoires from subjects exposed to, actively infected with, or recovered from COVID-19 were included in the dataset. The repertoires were made available in a free public database intended to serve as a resource for research on the immune response to SARS-CoV-2. The samples were drawn from two sources: the first 160 participants of the ongoing ImmuneRACE study, and 1,000 to 1,500 subjects contributed by 6 global collaborators. Sample metadata almost always included a de-identified subject ID, COVID-19 status, age in years and sex. Where available, HLA class I and class II types were obtained from metadata supplied by the sample provider rather than from assay-based typing. Broad study findings and their caveats: The amount of clinical and demographic metadata varied by source and participant and was provided uncurated.

TCRbeta CDR3 regions were amplified from genomic DNA by means of the immunoSEQ Assay, a bias-controlled multiplex PCR. For the original study's pipeline: Within the assay, amplification of reference gene primers was used to estimate how many nucleated cells each sample contained. To quantify the absolute abundance of each unique TCRbeta CDR3 rearrangement, sequence reads were collapsed and filtered. For each sample, productive Simpson clonality was calculated by taking the square root of Simpson's diversity index across productive rearrangements. TCRdb mirrors the immuneACCESS table, restricted to in-frame sequences. Some clones are absent from its copies; in checked studies, under half trace to an unresolved V gene, and the reason for the others is unknown. D and trimming were read from the DNA, whereas the V and J calls and clone size are those reported in that table. In all, the sample holds approximately 300,000 clones, and around four fifths of those were seen once. The top ten clones comprise 1.2% of the sample.

In regard to this clone: No cognate antigen has been identified for it. No base quality values were provided; no much bigger clone lies one nucleotide off.

Each collaborating institution followed its own protocols to collect whole blood in K2EDTA tubes. For TCRbeta analysis, collaborator samples were shipped as frozen whole blood, as isolated PBMCs, or as DNA extracted from either sample type. The CDR3 runs 15 amino acids, cysteine and phenylalanine included. CDR3 DNA is the only sequence kept; it has 45 bases, read in frame from the first base. From V the trimming removes 5 bases and from J it removes 1 base, while the gene matches leave 4 bases of the junction unaccounted for. CDR1 and CDR2 were assigned from the germline V gene as SGHNT and YENEEA. The sequence is built from TRBV11-3 and TRBJ1-1, and 10 bases in between align with TRBD1. The sequenced sample consisted of peripheral blood. This sequence was found in a woman aged 50 to 60 with acute or convalescent COVID-19. The sequenced DNA is TGTGCCAGCAGCCGCCGGACAGGGGGGAACACTGAAGCTTTCTTT. This codes for CASSRRTGGNTEAFF.